This TCR beta chain appears in the sequencing data of a study of siplizumab effects on memory and regulatory T cells. Points from the study as a whole: With siplizumab, Treg-derived clones averaged roughly 70% of mappable alloreactive CD4+ clones, versus around 25% in controls.

V was clipped by 4 bases and J by 0 bases, with 10 bases between them. There are 14 residues in the CDR3. CDR1 and CDR2 from the germline V gene are SGHNT and YYREEE (reference sequence). For this clone: Its target is not known.

Using immunoSEQ multiplex PCR, the repertoire was profiled, and TCRdb retains in-frame clones only, with some absent. The sample lists about 69,000 clones, 88% occurring once. This clonotype originated in a human donor in good health. Material: Tregs sorted from blood. The chain is built from TRBV5-4 and TRBJ2-5; TRBD2 might be the D (6 bases). CDR3 residues: CASSPGTHQETQYF. The CDR3 DNA sequence: TGTGCCAGCAGCCCCGGGACTCACCAAGAGACCCAGTACTTC.